Below, 23 T cell receptor beta chains from the same sample are listed, as sequenced in a study of blood T cell repertoires in COVID-19. TCRdb keeps only in-frame clones here, not all; method: immunoSEQ multiplex PCR. This sample has 200,000 to 250,000 clones; 70% to 90% occur once, and the top ten carry about 2.5%. Sequenced sample: peripheral blood. The receptors come from a young man with COVID-19, enrolled during active disease.

The rearrangement links TRBV10-3 to TRBJ1-2; a possible D gene is TRBD1 (5 bases). CDR1 ENHRY and CDR2 SYGVKD come from the germline V gene. This CDR3 comprises 13 residues. Between the trimmed V and J ends, which lost 4 bases and 6 bases, there was a span of 12 bases. The CDR3 loop reads CAISVRGMDGYTF. The CDR3 coding sequence is TGTGCCATCAGTGTACGGGGGATGGATGGCTACACCTTC.

In nucleotides, the CDR3 is TGTGCCAGCAGTGACAGATCATCCCTGGACGAGCAGTACTTC. This sequence encodes CASSDRSSLDEQYF. This chain links TRBV6-2 or TRBV6-3 with TRBJ2-7; weak D call: TRBD1 (5 bases). With 5 bases removed from V and 5 bases from J, the gap between germline ends came to 16 bases. There are 14 residues in the CDR3. Germline CDR1 reads MNHEY; CDR2 reads SVGEGT.

The chain links TRBV7-9 to TRBJ1-1, with D possibly matching TRBD1 (5 bases). Between the trimmed V and J ends, which lost 5 bases and 4 bases, there was a span of 11 bases. Per germline, CDR1 SEHNR and CDR2 FQNEAQ (reference sequence). The CDR3 has 13 amino acids. For the CDR3, the DNA is TGTGCCAGCAGCCCCCCAGGGTTCACTGAAGCTTTCTTT. Protein sequence: CASSPPGFTEAFF.

J is TRBJ1-1 and V is TRBV6-2 or TRBV6-3; TRBD1 matches at 7 bases. Germline V gene sequence: CDR1 MNHEY, CDR2 SVGEGT. With V trimmed by 0 bases and J by 0 bases, 10 bases remained unmatched. The CDR3 is 18 residues long. CDR3 DNA: TGTGCCAGCAGTTACTCGGACAGGTCGGAGGACATGAACACTGAAGCTTTCTTT. Translating it yields CASSYSDRSEDMNTEAFF.

This chain connects TRBV2 to TRBJ2-5; weak D call: TRBD2 (6 bases). Per germline, CDR1 SNHLY and CDR2 FYNNEI. V was trimmed by 7 bases and J by 1 base, leaving 10 bases between them. The length of the CDR3 is 13 residues. Here the CDR3 DNA reads TGTGCCAGCAAGGAGGGACTCCAAGAGACCCAGTACTTC. Translation: CASKEGLQETQYF.

The gene calls are TRBV18 and TRBJ1-2; 7 positions match TRBD1. Unmatched junction bases numbered 1, after V lost 3 bases and J lost 6 bases. The CDR3 sequence is 12 residues long. Germline CDR1 and CDR2: KGHSH and LQKENI. The CDR3 sequence: CASSPDRDGYTF. The DNA of the CDR3 is TGTGCCAGCTCACCCGACAGGGATGGCTACACCTTC.

This clone appeared once. This chain uses TRBV21-1 with TRBJ2-2; TRBD1 is the table's D call, not checked against the DNA. TRBV21-1 is deemed a pseudogene. The CDR3 sequence is 16 residues long. CDR3 coding DNA: TGTGCCAGCAGCTTTGACAGGGGGGAGGGATCCGGGGAGCTGTTTTTT. Amino acids: CASSFDRGEGSGELFF.

V and J are TRBV7-9 and TRBJ2-7; 8 positions agree with TRBD2. The CDR3 consists of 14 residues. V gave up 4 bases and J gave up 3 bases; unmatched junction bases: 5. The germline CDR1 and CDR2 sequences are SEHNR and FQNEAQ (reference sequence). The CDR3 nucleotides are TGTGCCAGCAGCTATAGCGGGACGAACTACGAGCAGTACTTC. It yields the protein CASSYSGTNYEQYF. Combining the CDR3 with reference TRBV7-9 and TRBJ2-7 gives the whole variable domain DTGVSQNPRHKITKRGQNVTFRCDPISEHNRLYWYRQTLGQGPEFLTYFQNEAQLEKSRLLSDRFSAERPKGSFSTLEIQRTEQGDSAMYLCASSYSGTNYEQYFGPGTRLTVT.

The V and J genes are TRBV28 and TRBJ1-3; the match to TRBD1 covers 8 bases. J gave up 3 bases and V 5 bases, and 3 bases lay outside the gene matches. The CDR3 length is 14 residues. Per germline, CDR1 MDHEN and CDR2 SYDVKM. CDR3 DNA: TGTGCCAGCAGTCCAGGGGGCAGTGGAAACACCATATATTTT. Residues: CASSPGGSGNTIYF.

This sequence joins TRBV19 and TRBJ1-2, with D possibly TRBD1 on 6 matching bases. CDR1 is LNHDA and CDR2 is SQIVND in the germline V gene (reference sequence). The V end was cut by 6 bases, the J end by 8 bases, with 10 bases between. The CDR3 contains 11 residues. CDR3 nucleotide sequence: TGTGCCAGTAGGATCAGGGGCGGCTACACCTTC. Protein product: CASRIRGGYTF. Full variable domain (missing parts from reference TRBV19 and TRBJ1-2): DGGITQSPKYLFRKEGQNVTLSCEQNLNHDAMYWYRQDPGQGLRLIYYSQIVNDFQKGDIAEGYSVSREKKESFPLTVTSAQKNPTAFYLCASRIRGGYTFGSGTRLTVV.

The V and J genes are TRBV2 and TRBJ1-3; D is ambiguous. The CDR3 length is 15 residues. The V and J ends lost 8 bases and 0 bases respectively, with 14 bases between them. Germline values: CDR1 SNHLY, CDR2 FYNNEI. CDR3 nucleotides: TGTGCCAGCCGGTTGTCCTCCGCCTCTGGAAACACCATATATTTT. Its protein product is CASRLSSASGNTIYF.

The chain joins TRBV7-9 to TRBJ1-1; 7 bases are a match to TRBD1. J was trimmed by 6 bases and V by 0 bases; bases with no gene match: 4. The germline V gene encodes CDR1 SEHNR and CDR2 FQNEAQ (reference sequence). This CDR3 spans 14 amino acids. This CDR3 reads CASSLARQGAEAFF. As DNA, the CDR3 is TGTGCCAGCAGCTTAGCTCGGCAGGGGGCTGAAGCTTTCTTT.

The chain uses TRBV6-2 or TRBV6-3 and TRBJ2-1; 9 nucleotides align to TRBD2. Per the germline V gene, CDR1 is MNHEY and CDR2 is SVGEGT. Trimming took 2 bases from V and 2 from J; bases not matched to a gene: 4. This CDR3 contains 16 residues. The CDR3 nucleotides read TGTGCCAGCAGTTACGCACTAGCGGGTCCCTACAATGAGCAGTTCTTC. The encoded protein is CASSYALAGPYNEQFF.

V and J are TRBV29-1 and TRBJ2-7; 7 positions agree with TRBD1. Germline assignment: CDR1 SQVTM and CDR2 ANQGSEA. Germline trimming cut 5 bases from V and 3 bases from J; bases unmatched to any gene: 7. The CDR3 loop spans 13 amino acids. The CDR3: CSVREGGLYEQYF. The CDR3 nucleotides are TGCAGCGTTCGCGAAGGGGGCCTCTACGAGCAGTACTTC.

The chain links TRBV14 to TRBJ1-2, with TRBD1 matching over 8 bases. The CDR3 totals 14 residues. Trimming cost V 1 base and J 7 bases; bases outside gene matches: 5. From germline, CDR1 is SGHDN and CDR2 FVKESK. CDR3: CASSQAGQGLGYTF. CDR3 DNA sequence: TGTGCCAGCAGCCAAGCAGGACAGGGTCTTGGCTACACCTTC.

In this sample, this clone turned up a few times. The genes are TRBV19 and TRBJ1-1; tentative D call: TRBD1 (5 bases). In germline, CDR1 is LNHDA, CDR2 SQIVND (reference sequence). This CDR3 comprises 13 residues. The V end was cut by 7 bases, the J end by 5 bases, with 14 bases between. CDR3 loop: CASTTRRGTEAFF. CDR3 in DNA: TGTGCCAGTACCACGAGGAGGGGAACTGAAGCTTTCTTT.

This clone was observed a handful of times. The CDR3 DNA follows: TGTGCCAGTAGTATAATGGCAGGGGGGATCAATCAGCCCCAGCATTTT. This codes for CASSIMAGGINQPQHF. The rearrangement uses TRBV19 and TRBJ1-5; 7 positions agree with TRBD1. The CDR3 sequence is 16 residues long. Germline assignment: CDR1 LNHDA and CDR2 SQIVND (reference sequence). V was pared by 2 bases and J by 3 bases, with 7 bases of the junction left unmatched.

This clone came up a few times. This rearrangement joins TRBV5-1 to TRBJ2-1; D is ambiguous. V lost 4 bases, J lost 0 bases, and 17 bases lay in between. The CDR3 covers 17 residues. Germline CDR1 is SGHRS and CDR2 is YFSETQ. The CDR3 DNA follows: TGCGCCAGCAGCCTCACTCCACCCCCCAACTCCTACAATGAGCAGTTCTTC. Encoded protein: CASSLTPPPNSYNEQFF.

V usage is TRBV28 and J usage is TRBJ2-6, with 8 bases lining up with TRBD1. V shed 10 bases and J 0 bases; nucleotides not matched to a gene: 11. The CDR3 runs 17 residues. From germline, CDR1 is MDHEN and CDR2 SYDVKM. CDR3 amino acids: CATLPGGTLSGANVLTF. The DNA of the CDR3 is TGTGCCACCCTGCCAGGGGGCACTCTCTCTGGGGCCAACGTCCTGACTTTC.

The chain joins TRBV15 to TRBJ2-1; 10 positions agree with TRBD2. The CDR3 covers 17 residues. V trimming: 3 bases; J trimming: 4 bases; junction bases outside the gene matches: 9. Germline V gene sequence: CDR1 LNHNV, CDR2 YYDKDF (reference sequence). In DNA, the CDR3 is TGTGCCACCAGCAGGGAGGCTGGGACTAGCGTTTACAATGAGCAGTTCTTC. Protein sequence: CATSREAGTSVYNEQFF.

V and J are TRBV6-5 and TRBJ2-7; TRBD2 is a possible D gene (5 bases). CDR1 is MNHEY, CDR2 SVGAGI, per germline. The CDR3 length is 15 residues. The V end lost 6 bases, the J end lost 0 bases, and 15 bases lay between the germline ends. CDR3 in amino acids: CASSPRRWSSYEQYF. CDR3 nucleotides: TGTGCCAGCAGCCCGAGGAGGTGGAGCTCCTACGAGCAGTACTTC.

V is TRBV7-3 and J is TRBJ2-1; 8 bases are a match to TRBD1. V gave up 5 bases and J gave up 8 bases; unmatched junction bases: 5. CDR1 is SGHTA, CDR2 FQGTGA, per germline. The CDR3 is made up of 13 amino acids. The CDR3 loop is CASSDRGVDEQFF. The CDR3 coding sequence is TGTGCCAGCAGCGACAGGGGAGTCGATGAGCAGTTCTTC.

The gene calls are TRBV3-1 (or the pseudogene TRBV3-2) and TRBJ2-1, with D uncertain. Germline V gene lookup returns CDR1 LGHDT and CDR2 YNNKEL (reference sequence). The V gene lost 1 base and the J gene lost 7 bases, with 14 bases spanning the gap. The CDR3 extends over 15 amino acids. Here the CDR3 DNA reads TGTGCCAGCAGCCAAGGGAGACCAAGGCAAAATGAGCAGTTCTTC. It specifies CASSQGRPRQNEQFF.